The present T cell receptor beta chain was sequenced within a study of blood T cell repertoires in COVID-19. Study-level information: Sources were T cells, B-cell-depleted T cells, or PBMCs; the material itself was cDNA or gDNA.

Generated by immunoSEQ multiplex PCR, the TCRdb table keeps only in-frame clones and is missing some. The sample lists 140,000 or so clones, around 80% seen once, with 1.5% to 2% in the top ten. The germline V gene encodes CDR1 MDHEN and CDR2 SYDVKM. The V end was cut by 3 bases, the J end by 2 bases, with 10 bases between. This CDR3 is built from 14 residues. Self-reported history from a screening survey and questionnaire set each donor's cohort. The source is a woman between 18 and 30 years old who had been exposed to COVID-19. Sequenced input: PBMCs or T cells enriched from blood (not recorded which). The J gene is TRBJ1-2, the V gene TRBV28, with D perhaps TRBD1 (6 bases). CDR3 protein: CASSLAGANYGYTF. The CDR3 DNA sequence: TGTGCCAGCAGTTTGGCAGGGGCAAACTATGGCTACACCTTC.